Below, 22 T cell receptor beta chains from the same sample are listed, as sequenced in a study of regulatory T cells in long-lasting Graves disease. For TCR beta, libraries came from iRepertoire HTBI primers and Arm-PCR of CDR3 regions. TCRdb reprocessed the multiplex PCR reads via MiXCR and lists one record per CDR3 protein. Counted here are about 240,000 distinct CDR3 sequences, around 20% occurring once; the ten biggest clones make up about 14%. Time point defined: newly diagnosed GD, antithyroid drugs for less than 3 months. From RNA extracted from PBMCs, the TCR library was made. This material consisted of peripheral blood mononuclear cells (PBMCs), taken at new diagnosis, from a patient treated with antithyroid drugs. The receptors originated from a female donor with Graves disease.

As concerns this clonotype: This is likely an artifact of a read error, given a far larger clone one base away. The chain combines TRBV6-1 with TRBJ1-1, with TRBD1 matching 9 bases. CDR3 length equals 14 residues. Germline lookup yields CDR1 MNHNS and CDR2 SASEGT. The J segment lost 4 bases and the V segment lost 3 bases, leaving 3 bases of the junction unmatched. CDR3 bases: TGTGCCAGCAGTGAGACAGGGGGTGGCACTGAAGCTTTCTTT. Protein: CASSETGGGTEAFF.

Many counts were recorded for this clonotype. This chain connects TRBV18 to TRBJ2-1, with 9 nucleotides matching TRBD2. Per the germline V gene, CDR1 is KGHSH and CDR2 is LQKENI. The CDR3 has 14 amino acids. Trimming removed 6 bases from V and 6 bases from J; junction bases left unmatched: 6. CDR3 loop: CASSRGLATNEQFF. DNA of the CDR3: TGTGCCAGCTCCCGGGGACTAGCAACCAATGAGCAGTTCTTC. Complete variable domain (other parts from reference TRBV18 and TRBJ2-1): NAGVMQNPRHLVRRRGQEARLRCSPMKGHSHVYWYRQLPEEGLKFMVYLQKENIIDESGMPKERFSAEFPKEGPSILRIQQVVRGDSAAYFCASSRGLATNEQFFGPGTRLTVL.

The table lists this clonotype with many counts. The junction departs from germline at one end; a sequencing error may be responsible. CDR3 sequence reads: CASSVARSGVPGYTF. CDR3 sequence (DNA): TGTGCCAGCAGTGTAGCCCGGTCAGGCGTTCCTGGCTACACCTTC. The chain uses TRBV9 and TRBJ1-2, with D unresolved. The germline gives CDR1 SGDLS, CDR2 YYNGEE. The CDR3 covers 15 residues.

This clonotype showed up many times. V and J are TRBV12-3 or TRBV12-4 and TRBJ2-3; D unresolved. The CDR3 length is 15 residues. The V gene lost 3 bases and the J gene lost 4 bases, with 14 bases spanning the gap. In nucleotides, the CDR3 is TGTGCCAGCAGTTTTGTTACCCAGGCGGCAGATACGCAGTATTTT. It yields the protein CASSFVTQAADTQYF.

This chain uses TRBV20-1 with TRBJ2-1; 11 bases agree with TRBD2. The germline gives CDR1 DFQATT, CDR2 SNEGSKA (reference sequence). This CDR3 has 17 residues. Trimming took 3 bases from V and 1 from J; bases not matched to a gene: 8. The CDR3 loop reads CSARPTSGDPSYNEQFF. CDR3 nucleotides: TGCAGTGCTAGGCCGACTAGCGGGGACCCTTCCTACAATGAGCAGTTCTTC.

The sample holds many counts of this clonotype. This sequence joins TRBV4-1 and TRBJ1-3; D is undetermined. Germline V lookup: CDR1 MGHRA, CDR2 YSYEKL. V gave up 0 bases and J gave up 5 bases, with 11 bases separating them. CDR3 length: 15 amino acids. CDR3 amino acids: CASSQDPYLRNTIYF. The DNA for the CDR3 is TGCGCCAGCAGCCAAGACCCGTATTTGAGAAACACCATATATTTT.

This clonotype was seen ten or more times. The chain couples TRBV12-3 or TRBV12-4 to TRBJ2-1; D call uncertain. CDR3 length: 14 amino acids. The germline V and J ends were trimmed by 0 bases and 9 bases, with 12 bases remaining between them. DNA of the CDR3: TGTGCCAGCAGTTTAGCGCTTCGGCGGACTGAGCAGTTCTTC. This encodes CASSLALRRTEQFF.

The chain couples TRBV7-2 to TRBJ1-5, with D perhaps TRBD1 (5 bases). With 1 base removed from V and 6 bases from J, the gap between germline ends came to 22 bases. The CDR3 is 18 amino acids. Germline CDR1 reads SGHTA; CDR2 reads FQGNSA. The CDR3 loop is CASSLVAGSQVIGQPQHF. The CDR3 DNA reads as TGTGCCAGCAGCTTAGTAGCAGGGAGTCAGGTTATCGGTCAGCCCCAGCATTTT.

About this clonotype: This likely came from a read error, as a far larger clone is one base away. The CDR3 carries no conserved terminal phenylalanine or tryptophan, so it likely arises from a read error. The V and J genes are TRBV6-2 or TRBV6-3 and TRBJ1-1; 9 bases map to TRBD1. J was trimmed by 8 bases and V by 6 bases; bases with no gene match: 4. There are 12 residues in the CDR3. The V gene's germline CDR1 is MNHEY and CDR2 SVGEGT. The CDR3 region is CASSRTGAEAFL. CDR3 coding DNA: TGTGCCAGCAGCAGGACAGGGGCCGAAGCTTTCCTT.

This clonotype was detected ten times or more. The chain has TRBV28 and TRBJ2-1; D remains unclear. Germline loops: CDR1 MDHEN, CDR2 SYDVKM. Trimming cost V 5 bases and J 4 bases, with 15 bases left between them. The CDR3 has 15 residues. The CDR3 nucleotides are TGTGCCAGCAGTGTCGAATCCCTGGTGTACAATGAGCAGTTCTTC. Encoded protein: CASSVESLVYNEQFF.

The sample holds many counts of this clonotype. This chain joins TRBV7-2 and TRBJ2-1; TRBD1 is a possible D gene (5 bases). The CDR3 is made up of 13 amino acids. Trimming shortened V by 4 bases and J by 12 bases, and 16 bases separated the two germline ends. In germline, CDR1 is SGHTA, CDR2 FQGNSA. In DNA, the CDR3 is TGTGCCAGCAGCTCCTATGGGGCCCAAGGGCAGTTCTTC. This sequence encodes CASSSYGAQGQFF. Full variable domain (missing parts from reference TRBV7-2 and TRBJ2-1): GAGVSQSPSNKVTEKGKDVELRCDPISGHTALYWYRQSLGQGLEFLIYFQGNSAPDKSGLPSDRFSAERTGGSVSTLTIQRTQQEDSAVYLCASSSYGAQGQFFGPGTRLTVL.

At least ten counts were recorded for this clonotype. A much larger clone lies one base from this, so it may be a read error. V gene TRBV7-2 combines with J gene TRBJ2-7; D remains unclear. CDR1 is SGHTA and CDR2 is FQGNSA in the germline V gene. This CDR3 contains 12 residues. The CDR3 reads CASSLVGYELYF. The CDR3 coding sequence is TGTGCCAGCAGCTTAGTAGGTTACGAGCTGTACTTC.

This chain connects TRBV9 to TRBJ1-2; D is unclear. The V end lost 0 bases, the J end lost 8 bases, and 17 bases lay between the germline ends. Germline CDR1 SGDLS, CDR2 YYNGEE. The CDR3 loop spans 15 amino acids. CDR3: CASSVEGYPRWGYTF. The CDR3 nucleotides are TGTGCCAGCAGCGTAGAAGGTTATCCGAGGTGGGGCTACACCTTC.

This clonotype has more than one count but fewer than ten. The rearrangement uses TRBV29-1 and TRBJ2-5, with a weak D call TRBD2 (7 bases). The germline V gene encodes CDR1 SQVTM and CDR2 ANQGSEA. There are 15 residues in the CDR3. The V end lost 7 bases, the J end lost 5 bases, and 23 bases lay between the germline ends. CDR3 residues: CSAWEGGRGFETQYF. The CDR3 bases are TGCAGCGCATGGGAGGGCGGCAGGGGATTCGAGACCCAGTACTTC.

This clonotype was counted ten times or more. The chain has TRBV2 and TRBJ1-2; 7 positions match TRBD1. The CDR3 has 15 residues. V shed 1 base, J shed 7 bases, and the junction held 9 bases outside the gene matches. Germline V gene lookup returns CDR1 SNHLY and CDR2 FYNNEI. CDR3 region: CASSEGRRGLLGYTF. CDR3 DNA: TGTGCCAGCAGTGAAGGAAGGAGGGGGCTCCTTGGCTACACCTTC. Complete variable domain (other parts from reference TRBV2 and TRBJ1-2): EPEVTQTPSHQVTQMGQEVILRCVPISNHLYFYWYRQILGQKVEFLVSFYNNEISEKSEIFDDQFSVERPDGSNFTLKIRSTKLEDSAMYFCASSEGRRGLLGYTFGSGTRLTVV.

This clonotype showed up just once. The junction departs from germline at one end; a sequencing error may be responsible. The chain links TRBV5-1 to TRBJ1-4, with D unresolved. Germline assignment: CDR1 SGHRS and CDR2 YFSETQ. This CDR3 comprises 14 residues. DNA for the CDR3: TGTGCCAGCACCTTAGGAGGGTCTAATGAAAAACTGTTTTTT. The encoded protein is CASTLGGSNEKLFF.

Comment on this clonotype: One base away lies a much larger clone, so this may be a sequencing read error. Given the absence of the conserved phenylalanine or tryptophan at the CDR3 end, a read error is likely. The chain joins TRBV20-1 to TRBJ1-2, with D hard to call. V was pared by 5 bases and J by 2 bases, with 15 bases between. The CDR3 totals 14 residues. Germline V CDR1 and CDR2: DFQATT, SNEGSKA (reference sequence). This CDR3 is CSADNTGLNYGYTL. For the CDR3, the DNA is TGCAGTGCTGACAACACTGGATTAAACTATGGCTACACCCTC.

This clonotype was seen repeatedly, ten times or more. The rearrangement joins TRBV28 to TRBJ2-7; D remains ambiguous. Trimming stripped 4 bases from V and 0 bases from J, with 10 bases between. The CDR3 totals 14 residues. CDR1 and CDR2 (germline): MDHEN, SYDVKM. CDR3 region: CASSSPGLSYEQYF. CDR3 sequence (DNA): TGTGCCAGCAGTTCTCCCGGTCTCTCCTACGAGCAGTACTTC.

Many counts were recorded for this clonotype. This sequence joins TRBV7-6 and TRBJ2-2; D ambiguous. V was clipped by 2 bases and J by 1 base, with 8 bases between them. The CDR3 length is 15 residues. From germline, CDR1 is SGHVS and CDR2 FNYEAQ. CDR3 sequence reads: CASSLSPKNTGELFF. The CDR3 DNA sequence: TGTGCCAGCAGCTTATCCCCGAAGAACACCGGGGAGCTGTTTTTT.

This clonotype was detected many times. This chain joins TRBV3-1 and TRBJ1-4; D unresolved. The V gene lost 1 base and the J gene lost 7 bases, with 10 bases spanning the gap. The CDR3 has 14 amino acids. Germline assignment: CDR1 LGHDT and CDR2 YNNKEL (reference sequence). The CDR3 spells CASSQGKGLEKLFF. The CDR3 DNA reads TGTGCCAGCAGCCAAGGCAAGGGCCTTGAAAAACTGTTTTTT.

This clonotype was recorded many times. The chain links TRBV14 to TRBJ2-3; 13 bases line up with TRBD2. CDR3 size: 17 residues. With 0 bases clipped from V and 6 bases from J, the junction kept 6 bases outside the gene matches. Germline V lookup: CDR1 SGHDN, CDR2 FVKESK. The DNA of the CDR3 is TGTGCCAGCAGCCAAGATCGACTAGCGGGGGGTTCGGATACGCAGTATTTT. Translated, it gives CASSQDRLAGGSDTQYF.

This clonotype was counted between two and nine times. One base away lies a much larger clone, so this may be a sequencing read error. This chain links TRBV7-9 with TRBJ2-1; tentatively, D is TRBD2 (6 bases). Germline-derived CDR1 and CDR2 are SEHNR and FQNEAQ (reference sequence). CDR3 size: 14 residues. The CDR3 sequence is CAGSLGVAANEQFF. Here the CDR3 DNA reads TGTGCCGGCAGCTTAGGCGTAGCGGCCAATGAGCAGTTCTTC.